The 14 T cell receptor beta chains in this list originate from one sample, sequenced in a study of control samples from healthy donors and cancer patients. TCRdb keeps only in-frame clones here, not all; method: immunoSEQ multiplex PCR. This table has about 150,000 clones, about 91% appearing once. What was sequenced was blood. The origin of the receptors is a man in his late teens or twenties in good health.

The J gene is TRBJ2-7, the V gene TRBV28; 11 bases agree with TRBD1. This CDR3 comprises 13 residues. Per the germline V gene, CDR1 is MDHEN and CDR2 is SYDVKM. Trimming removed 6 bases from V and 5 bases from J; junction bases left unmatched: 3. CDR3 protein: CASRGQGAHEQYF. As DNA, the CDR3 is TGTGCCAGCAGAGGACAGGGGGCCCACGAGCAGTACTTC.

The chain is built from TRBV7-2 and TRBJ2-5; the D gene is possibly TRBD1 (5 bases). The CDR3 loop spans 14 amino acids. Looked up from germline, CDR1 is SGHTA and CDR2 is FQGNSA. V dropped 7 bases and J dropped 5 bases, with 17 bases sitting between them. The CDR3 spells CASNRQGVRETQYF. The CDR3 DNA reads TGTGCCAGCAACCGTCAAGGGGTGAGGGAGACCCAGTACTTC.

J is TRBJ2-7 and V is TRBV6-2 or TRBV6-3, with 7 nucleotides matching TRBD2. Trimming took 3 bases from V and 5 from J; bases not matched to a gene: 10. Germline V gives CDR1 MNHEY, CDR2 SVGEGT. This CDR3 spans 15 amino acids. DNA of the CDR3: TGTGCCAGCAGTTATGGGGGGGTACAGTCCGACGAGCAGTACTTC. Translation: CASSYGGVQSDEQYF.

The rearrangement links TRBV27 to TRBJ2-7, with D tentatively TRBD1 (5 bases). V lost 4 bases, J lost 1 base, and 8 bases lay in between. Germline CDR1 is MNHEY and CDR2 is SMNVEV (reference sequence). This CDR3 is built from 13 residues. The CDR3 sequence: CASSYQGSYEQYF. The CDR3 nucleotides read TGTGCCAGCAGTTATCAGGGTTCCTACGAGCAGTACTTC.

This chain links TRBV2 with TRBJ2-5; D is tentatively TRBD1 or TRBD2 (5 bases each). In germline, CDR1 is SNHLY, CDR2 FYNNEI. V was cut by 5 bases and J by 2 bases, with 9 bases left in between. CDR3 size: 13 residues. CDR3 bases: TGTGCCAGCAGTCGGGACGCACAAGAGACCCAGTACTTC. This sequence encodes CASSRDAQETQYF.

The chain couples TRBV27 to TRBJ2-7; D is unresolved. Germline CDR1 is MNHEY and CDR2 is SMNVEV (reference sequence). The CDR3 is 12 amino acids. The germline V and J ends were trimmed by 6 bases and 4 bases, with 10 bases remaining between them. The CDR3 DNA sequence: TGTGCCAGCAGGGGGATTGGGTACGAGCAGTACTTC. Amino acid sequence: CASRGIGYEQYF.

In DNA, the CDR3 is TGCGCCAGCAGCCCGGCGAGTGGCTATGGCTACACCTTC. It is translated as CASSPASGYGYTF. The V call is TRBV5-1, the J call TRBJ1-2, with D unresolved. Germline-derived CDR1 and CDR2 are SGHRS and YFSETQ. The CDR3 spans 13 residues. V lost 4 bases to trimming and J lost 4 bases, with 11 bases between them.

CDR3 protein: CASSQGGGAFTDTQYF. In DNA, the CDR3 is TGTGCCAGCAGCCAAGGCGGGGGAGCCTTCACAGATACGCAGTATTTT. The V and J genes are TRBV3-1 (or the pseudogene TRBV3-2) and TRBJ2-3; 7 bases map to TRBD2. Germline values: CDR1 LGHDT, CDR2 YNNKEL (reference sequence). The CDR3 is made up of 16 amino acids. The J segment lost 2 bases and the V segment lost 1 base, leaving 6 bases of the junction unmatched.

J is TRBJ1-5 and V is TRBV6-2 or TRBV6-3; TRBD1 is a possible D gene (5 bases). CDR1 and CDR2 (germline): MNHEY, SVGEGT. The CDR3 runs 13 residues. The V gene lost 2 bases and the J gene lost 9 bases, with 11 bases spanning the gap. For the CDR3, the DNA is TGTGCCAGCAGTTACGGGGGGATGGCGCCCCAGCATTTT. Translation: CASSYGGMAPQHF.

V is TRBV11-3 and J is TRBJ2-1; 9 bases line up with TRBD2. Germline trimming cut 3 bases from V and 6 bases from J; bases unmatched to any gene: 9. Germline V gene sequence: CDR1 SGHNT, CDR2 YENEEA. The CDR3 is 16 residues long. CDR3 DNA: TGTGCCAGCAGCTTCGGTGGGCTAGCGGGGCTCAATGAGCAGTTCTTC. This sequence encodes CASSFGGLAGLNEQFF.

J is TRBJ1-3 and V is TRBV3-1 (or the pseudogene TRBV3-2); D is perhaps TRBD1 (6 bases). The CDR3 totals 17 residues. Between the trimmed V and J ends, which lost 4 bases and 0 bases, there was a span of 16 bases. Germline V gene sequence: CDR1 LGHDT, CDR2 YNNKEL (reference sequence). CDR3 in DNA: TGTGCCAGCAGCCGCCATTCAGTCAGGGGCTCTGGAAACACCATATATTTT. This gives the protein CASSRHSVRGSGNTIYF.

This clone was counted only a few times. This rearrangement joins TRBV24-1 to TRBJ2-7; tentatively, D is TRBD2 (5 bases). The CDR3 contains 15 residues. Germline V CDR1 and CDR2: KGHDR, SFDVKD. The V and J ends lost 1 base and 2 bases respectively, with 11 bases between them. This CDR3 reads CATSDFRGGTYEQYF. The CDR3 DNA follows: TGTGCCACCAGTGATTTCCGGGGTGGCACCTACGAGCAGTACTTC.

This chain links TRBV6-5 with TRBJ2-2; TRBD1 is a possible D gene (5 bases). Germline V gene lookup returns CDR1 MNHEY and CDR2 SVGAGI. The CDR3 is made up of 14 amino acids. CDR3 sequence (DNA): TGTGCTTCACTCACAGGATGGAACACCGGGGAGCTGTTTTTT. This codes for CASLTGWNTGELFF.

The J gene is TRBJ1-3, the V gene TRBV27; no firm D call. The CDR3 is 14 amino acids. Germline lookup yields CDR1 MNHEY and CDR2 SMNVEV (reference sequence). The V end was cut by 4 bases, the J end by 2 bases, with 9 bases between. CDR3 in DNA: TGTGCCAGCAGTTCCCATGGGGCTGGAAACACCATATATTTT. Translated, it gives CASSSHGAGNTIYF.